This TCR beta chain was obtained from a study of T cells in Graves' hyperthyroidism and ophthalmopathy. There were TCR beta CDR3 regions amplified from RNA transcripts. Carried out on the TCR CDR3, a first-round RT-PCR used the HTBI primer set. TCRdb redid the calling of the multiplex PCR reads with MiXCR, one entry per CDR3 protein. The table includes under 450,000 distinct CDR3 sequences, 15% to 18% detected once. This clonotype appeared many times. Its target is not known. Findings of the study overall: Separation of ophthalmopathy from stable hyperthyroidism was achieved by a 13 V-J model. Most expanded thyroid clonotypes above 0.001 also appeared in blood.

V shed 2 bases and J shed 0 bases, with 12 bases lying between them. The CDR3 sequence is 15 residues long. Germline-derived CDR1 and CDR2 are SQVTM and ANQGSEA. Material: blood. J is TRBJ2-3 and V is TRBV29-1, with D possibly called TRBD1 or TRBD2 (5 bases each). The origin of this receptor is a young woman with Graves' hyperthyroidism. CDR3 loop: CSVELRGASTDTQYF. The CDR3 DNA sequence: TGCAGCGTTGAACTTAGAGGGGCCAGCACAGATACGCAGTATTTT.